The 12 T cell receptor beta chains below come from one sample, sequenced in a study of memory CD4+ T cells and cytomegalovirus serostatus (dated by TCRdb to the late 2010s). A FACSAria II was used to sort memory CD4+ T cells, defined as single viable CD3+CD4+CD8-CD45RO+ cells. Libraries were prepared through the immunoSEQ multiplex PCR assay. This immuneACCESS table, as held by TCRdb, lists in-frame sequences with V and J called but not all clones. Of the missing ones, under half trace to an unresolved V gene in checked studies; the others have no known cause. Counted in this sample were approximately 50,000 clones; roughly 78% of them appeared once. The biggest ten clones account for approximately 0.7% of the sample. The sample consisted of memory CD4+ T cells from blood. The source of these receptors is an adult in good health and CMV-seronegative.

This clone was seen a single time. Here the CDR3 DNA reads TGTGCCAGTAGTAAACGGGACGCGGATAGCAATCAGCCCCAGCATTTT. Translated: CASSKRDADSNQPQHF. The gene calls are TRBV19 and TRBJ1-5; D might be TRBD1 (5 bases). Trimming removed 4 bases at V and 0 bases at J, with 13 bases between. CDR3 length: 16 amino acids. The V gene's germline CDR1 is LNHDA and CDR2 SQIVND (reference sequence). The whole variable domain, remainder taken from reference TRBV19 and TRBJ1-5, is DGGITQSPKYLFRKEGQNVTLSCEQNLNHDAMYWYRQDPGQGLRLIYYSQIVNDFQKGDIAEGYSVSREKKESFPLTVTSAQKNPTAFYLCASSKRDADSNQPQHFGDGTRLSIL.

J is TRBJ2-1 and V is TRBV11-2; D gene ambiguous. Trimming took 3 bases from V and 2 from J, leaving 5 bases between them. CDR3 length: 13 amino acids. Germline CDR1 and CDR2: SGHAT and FQNNGV. CDR3 in amino acids: CASSLGTYNEQFF. In nucleotides, the CDR3 is TGTGCCAGCAGCTTGGGCACCTACAATGAGCAGTTCTTC.

This clone was recorded a few times. The chain has TRBV6-1 and TRBJ2-1; D assignment may be TRBD1 or TRBD2 (5 bases each). Trimming removed 2 bases at V and 5 bases at J, with 19 bases between. The germline V gene has CDR1 MNHNS and CDR2 SASEGT. CDR3 size: 17 residues. CDR3 DNA: TGTGCCAGCAGTGAAAGCCTATTAGCGCGGACAAACAATGAGCAGTTCTTC. The encoded protein is CASSESLLARTNNEQFF.

This rearrangement joins TRBV9 to TRBJ2-3; the match to TRBD1 covers 7 bases. Unmatched junction bases numbered 10, after V lost 3 bases and J lost 3 bases. The CDR3 runs to 16 residues. Germline V CDR1 and CDR2: SGDLS, YYNGEE. The CDR3 here is CASSARQGSPTDTQYF. CDR3 DNA: TGTGCCAGCAGCGCCAGACAGGGCAGTCCGACAGATACGCAGTATTTT.

The chain has TRBV30 and TRBJ1-3, with D unclear. The CDR3 spans 13 residues. Per the germline V gene, CDR1 is GTSNPN and CDR2 is SVGIG (reference sequence). Trimming cost V 0 bases and J 1 base, with 4 bases left between them. The CDR3 spells CAWSVYSGNTIYF. The CDR3 nucleotides read TGTGCCTGGAGTGTATATTCTGGAAACACCATATATTTT.

The V call is TRBV2, the J call TRBJ1-1; D unclear. In germline, CDR1 is SNHLY, CDR2 FYNNEI. CDR3 size: 14 residues. The V gene lost 1 base and the J gene lost 0 bases, with 6 bases spanning the gap. The CDR3: CASSEVGLNTEAFF. The CDR3, as DNA: TGTGCCAGCAGTGAAGTGGGGTTGAACACTGAAGCTTTCTTT.

Regarding this clone: The sample has other DNA sequences that encode this CDR3 too. The chain joins TRBV27 to TRBJ2-7; 8 nucleotides agree with TRBD1. Per the germline V gene, CDR1 is MNHEY and CDR2 is SMNVEV (reference sequence). J gave up 2 bases and V 8 bases, and 2 bases lay outside the gene matches. The CDR3 is 12 residues long. CDR3 sequence reads: CASRDRTYEQYF. The DNA for the CDR3 is TGTGCCAGCCGGGACAGGACCTACGAGCAGTACTTC.

V is TRBV28 and J is TRBJ2-1, with 7 nucleotides matching TRBD2. Trimming cost V 10 bases and J 3 bases; bases outside gene matches: 12. Germline V gene data show CDR1 as MDHEN and CDR2 as SYDVKM. This CDR3 has 15 amino acids. CDR3 residues: CANRWAGVGYNEQFF. CDR3 nucleotide sequence: TGTGCCAACAGGTGGGCGGGAGTCGGCTACAATGAGCAGTTCTTC.

This clone was seen more than once but under ten times. The chain links TRBV5-6 to TRBJ2-3; TRBD2 agrees at 9 bases. The junction had 3 bases not matched to a gene; V was cut back by 0 bases and J by 4 bases. Germline values: CDR1 SGHDT, CDR2 YYEEEE. This CDR3 region has 15 residues. Written as DNA, the CDR3 is TGTGCCAGCAGCTTGGTTAGCGGGAGAGCAGATACGCAGTATTTT. Translation: CASSLVSGRADTQYF.

The genes are TRBV28 and TRBJ1-2, with 7 bases matching TRBD1. Germline loops: CDR1 MDHEN, CDR2 SYDVKM. V lost 5 bases, J lost 0 bases, and 6 bases stayed unmatched. The CDR3 runs 15 residues. DNA for the CDR3: TGTGCCAGCAGTCCAGGGACAGCGTCTAACTATGGCTACACCTTC. It translates to CASSPGTASNYGYTF.

The sample holds a few counts of this clone. CDR3 residues: CASSEVGTGGWYF. CDR3 DNA sequence: TGTGCCAGCAGTGAAGTGGGGACAGGGGGTTGGTATTTT. J is TRBJ2-3 and V is TRBV2; 11 nucleotides agree with TRBD1. V trimming: 1 base; J trimming: 14 bases; junction bases outside the gene matches: 5. The length of the CDR3 is 13 residues. Germline CDR1 is SNHLY and CDR2 is FYNNEI.

The genes are TRBV6-1 and TRBJ2-7; D may be TRBD1 (6 bases). Germline V gene lookup returns CDR1 MNHNS and CDR2 SASEGT. This CDR3 has 15 residues. V lost 7 bases to trimming and J lost 4 bases, with 20 bases between them. The CDR3 nucleotides read TGTGCCAGCATCGATAGGGGGAGAGGGGTATACGAGCAGTACTTC. Residues: CASIDRGRGVYEQYF.